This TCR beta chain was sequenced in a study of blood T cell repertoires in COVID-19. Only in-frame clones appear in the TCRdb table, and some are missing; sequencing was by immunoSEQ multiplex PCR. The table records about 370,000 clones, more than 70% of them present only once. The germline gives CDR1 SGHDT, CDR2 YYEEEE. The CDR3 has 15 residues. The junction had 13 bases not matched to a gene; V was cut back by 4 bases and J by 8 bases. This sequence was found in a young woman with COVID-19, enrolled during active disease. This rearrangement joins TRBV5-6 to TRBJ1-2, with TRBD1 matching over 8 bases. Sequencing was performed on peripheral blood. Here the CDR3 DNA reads TGTGCCAGCAGCGAGGGTGGCAGGGGGCGCTTGGGCTACACCTTC. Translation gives CASSEGGRGRLGYTF. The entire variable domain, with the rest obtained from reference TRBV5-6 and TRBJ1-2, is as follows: DAGVTQSPTHLIKTRGQQVTLRCSPKSGHDTVSWYQQALGQGPQFIFQYYEEEERQRGNFPDRFSGHQFPNYSSELNVNALLLGDSALYLCASSEGGRGRLGYTFGSGTRLTVV.